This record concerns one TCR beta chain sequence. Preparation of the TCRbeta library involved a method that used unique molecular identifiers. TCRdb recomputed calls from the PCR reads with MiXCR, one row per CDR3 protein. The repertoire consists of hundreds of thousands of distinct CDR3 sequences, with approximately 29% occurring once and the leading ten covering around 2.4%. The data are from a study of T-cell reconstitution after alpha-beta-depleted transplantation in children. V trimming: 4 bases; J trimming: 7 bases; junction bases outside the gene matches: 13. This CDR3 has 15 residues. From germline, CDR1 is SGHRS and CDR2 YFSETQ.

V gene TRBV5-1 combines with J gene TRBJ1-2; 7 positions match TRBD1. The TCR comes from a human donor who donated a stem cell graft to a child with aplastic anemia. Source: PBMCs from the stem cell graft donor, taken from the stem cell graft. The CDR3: CASSAAGTAPIGYTF. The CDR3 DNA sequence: TGCGCCAGCAGCGCGGCCGGGACAGCCCCTATTGGCTACACCTTC. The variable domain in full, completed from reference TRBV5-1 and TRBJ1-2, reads KAGVTQTPRYLIKTRGQQVTLSCSPISGHRSVSWYQQTPGQGLQFLFEYFSETQRNKGNFPGRFSGRQFSNSRSEMNVSTLELGDSALYLCASSAAGTAPIGYTFGSGTRLTVV.